Listed below are T cell receptor beta chains from one sample, sequenced in a study of Ad26.COV2.S vaccination and SARS-CoV-2 variants. Generated by immunoSEQ multiplex PCR, the TCRdb table keeps only in-frame clones and is missing some. This sample has hundreds of thousands of clones, with less than 90% found just once. The specimen was peripheral blood, collected in a trial of Ad26.COV2.S vaccine versus placebo. These receptors all come from a person aged 18 to 59 who received the Ad26.COV2.S COVID-19 vaccine or a placebo. The CDR3 runs from the conserved cysteine through the conserved F or W. D genes are given only for firm matches. Clone size is given for some rows only: seen once, a few or many times, or a class if the clone is expanded.

size: once; D: TRBD1; V: TRBV7-9; J: TRBJ1-1; DNA: TGTGCCAGCAGCTCTAGGGGCGGGGACAGCCGTATGAACACTGAAGCTTTCTTT; CDR3: CASSSRGGDSRMNTEAFF
size: -; D: TRBD2; V: TRBV3-1/TRBV3-2; J: TRBJ2-1; DNA: TGTGCCAGCAGCCAAGATCCCCTAGCGGTATACAATGAGCAGTTCTTC; CDR3: CASSQDPLAVYNEQFF
size: -; D: TRBD1; V: TRBV7-2; J: TRBJ2-1; DNA: TGTGCCAGCGGTAGAGACAGGGGGTACAATGAGCAGTTCTTC; CDR3: CASGRDRGYNEQFF
size: once; D: -; V: TRBV18; J: TRBJ2-3; DNA: TGTGCCAGCTCACCACCGACTCCGATGGATACGCAGTATTTT; CDR3: CASSPPTPMDTQYF
size: -; D: TRBD2; V: TRBV7-2; J: TRBJ2-1; DNA: TGTGCCAGCAGCTTAGACGGCGGGGGGACCCACAATGAGCAGTTCTTC; CDR3: CASSLDGGGTHNEQFF
size: -; D: -; V: TRBV28; J: TRBJ1-2; DNA: TGTGCCAGCCTCTACGGGGCCGAGGACAGTCTAAACTATGGCTACACCTTC; CDR3: CASLYGAEDSLNYGYTF
size: -; D: -; V: TRBV7-6; J: TRBJ1-1; DNA: TGTGCCAGCAGTCGCGGACAGTCGAACACTGAAGCTTTCTTT; CDR3: CASSRGQSNTEAFF
size: -; D: TRBD1; V: TRBV25-1; J: TRBJ2-2; DNA: TGTGCCAGCAGTGACCCCCCGGACAGGGGGCACACCGGGGAGCTGTTTTTT; CDR3: CASSDPPDRGHTGELFF
size: few; D: TRBD1; V: TRBV7-9; J: TRBJ1-6; DNA: TGTGCCAGCAGCCCGACAGGGGGCTGGAATTCACCCCTCCACTTT; CDR3: CASSPTGGWNSPLHF
size: -; D: -; V: TRBV5-1; J: TRBJ2-1; DNA: TGCGCCAGCAGAACTAGCTCCTACAATGAGCAGTTCTTC; CDR3: CASRTSSYNEQFF